This T cell receptor beta chain was identified during a study of PD-L1 blockade in urothelial cancer. As for the study in general: Analyses used blood from 3 weeks (second dose) and 6 weeks after treatment start. Blood-derived samples held a median roughly 140,000 T cells.

The table came from immunoSEQ multiplex PCR; TCRdb's copy has only in-frame clones and leaves some out. Found here are 75,000 to 95,000 clones, roughly 90% of them singletons; the top ten hold roughly 9.4%. The V gene lost 5 bases and the J gene lost 3 bases, with 17 bases spanning the gap. Germline CDR1 is MDHEN and CDR2 is SYDVKM. The CDR3 loop spans 16 amino acids. Sample: PBMCs, taken around atezolizumab (anti-PD-L1) treatment. The rearrangement uses TRBV28 and TRBJ2-4, with D possibly being TRBD2 (5 bases). The sequence was collected from a man in his sixties with urothelial cancer. CDR3 nucleotides: TGTGCCAGCAGTCTATATCGGACTCGAAGCAAAAACATTCAGTACTTC. This translates into CASSLYRTRSKNIQYF. Supplemented by reference TRBV28 and TRBJ2-4, the full variable domain reads DVKVTQSSRYLVKRTGEKVFLECVQDMDHENMFWYRQDPGLGLRLIYFSYDVKMKEKGDIPEGYSVSREKKERFSLILESASTNQTSMYLCASSLYRTRSKNIQYFGAGTRLSVL.